Shown below are 4 T cell receptor beta chains from a single sample sequenced in a study of blood T cell repertoires in COVID-19. TCRdb's table, derived via immunoSEQ multiplex PCR, lists solely in-frame clones and lacks some. In the table there are over 95,000 clones, over 80% of which are singletons. Specimen: peripheral blood. Receptors were obtained from a man in his 70s with active or convalescent COVID-19.

The CDR3: CASSPGQGAYEQFF. For the CDR3, the DNA is TGCGCCAGCAGTCCGGGACAGGGGGCATATGAGCAGTTCTTC. This chain joins TRBV5-1 and TRBJ2-1; 12 bases are a match to TRBD1. The CDR3 totals 14 residues. Trimming cost V 5 bases and J 8 bases; bases outside gene matches: 5. Germline V gene lookup returns CDR1 SGHRS and CDR2 YFSETQ. Complete variable domain (other parts from reference TRBV5-1 and TRBJ2-1): KAGVTQTPRYLIKTRGQQVTLSCSPISGHRSVSWYQQTPGQGLQFLFEYFSETQRNKGNFPGRFSGRQFSNSRSEMNVSTLELGDSALYLCASSPGQGAYEQFFGPGTRLTVL.

This rearrangement joins TRBV7-2 to TRBJ2-2, with TRBD1 as a possible D gene (6 bases). V dropped 5 bases and J dropped 7 bases, with 11 bases sitting between them. The CDR3 extends over 13 amino acids. Germline lookup yields CDR1 SGHTA and CDR2 FQGNSA. The CDR3 nucleotides are TGTGCCAGCAGCATAAGACAGGTCGGGGAGCTGTTTTTT. Protein product: CASSIRQVGELFF.

The count of this clone is one. The chain carries TRBV11-2 and TRBJ1-2, with 10 positions matching TRBD1. There are 14 residues in the CDR3. With V trimmed by 4 bases and J by 6 bases, 5 bases remained unmatched. Germline V lookup: CDR1 SGHAT, CDR2 FQNNGV. This chain's CDR3 is CASSSPGTGDGYTF. The CDR3, as DNA: TGTGCCAGCAGCTCGCCGGGGACAGGGGATGGCTACACCTTC.

This chain joins TRBV30 and TRBJ1-3, with 8 bases identical to TRBD1. With 5 bases clipped from V and 7 bases from J, the junction kept 7 bases outside the gene matches. The germline V gene has CDR1 GTSNPN and CDR2 SVGIG (reference sequence). CDR3 length equals 13 residues. The CDR3 is CAWSGQEGNTIYF. The CDR3 nucleotides read TGTGCCTGGTCGGGACAGGAGGGGAACACCATATATTTT.